The clone carrying this TCR beta chain was found many times. This entry is derived from a study of response to subunit inactivated influenza vaccine. TCRdb redid the calling of the RT-PCR reads with MiXCR, one entry per CDR3 protein. In the table there are around 200,000 distinct CDR3 sequences, approximately 14% of which are singletons. J lost 3 bases, V lost 5 bases, and 5 bases had no gene match. The CDR3 length is 14 residues. V usage is TRBV12-3 or TRBV12-4 and J usage is TRBJ1-2; 8 bases fit TRBD1. The TCR was taken from a man in his fifties or sixties who received an inactivated influenza vaccine. The sequencing used CD8+ T cells sorted from PBMCs, collected roughly 5 days after vaccination. The CDR3, as DNA: TGTGCCAGCAGTCCCGGGACAGGTTACTATGGCTACACCTTC. This encodes CASSPGTGYYGYTF.